These T cell receptor beta chains were read from a single sample in a study of blood T cell repertoires in COVID-19. Clones were read by immunoSEQ multiplex PCR, and TCRdb kept only the in-frame ones, dropping some. Among hundreds of thousands of clones listed, around 87% were seen once. Sequencing used peripheral blood. Receptors originate from a woman between 40 and 55 years old who had recovered from COVID-19. Both conserved end residues are part of each CDR3. The D gene is left open where the match is weak. Expanded clones get a size class; other rows say once, few or many, or leave the size out.

V gene: TRBV7-3; J gene: TRBJ1-2; clone size: .; D gene: .; CDR3 protein: CASSLTGGSFYGYTF; CDR3 DNA: TGTGCCAGCAGCTTAACGGGGGGTAGTTTCTATGGCTACACCTTC
V gene: TRBV5-4; J gene: TRBJ2-7; clone size: .; D gene: .; CDR3 protein: CASSLWRAEQYF; CDR3 DNA: TGTGCCAGCAGCTTGTGGAGGGCAGAGCAGTACTTC
V gene: TRBV20-1; J gene: TRBJ2-3; clone size: .; D gene: TRBD2; CDR3 protein: CSASSSGGPPTDTQYF; CDR3 DNA: TGCAGTGCTAGTTCTAGCGGGGGGCCGCCTACAGATACGCAGTATTTT
V gene: TRBV3-1/TRBV3-2; J gene: TRBJ2-7; clone size: .; D gene: .; CDR3 protein: CASSQVALSYEQYF; CDR3 DNA: TGTGCCAGCAGCCAAGTCGCACTGTCCTACGAGCAGTACTTC
V gene: TRBV5-1; J gene: TRBJ2-7; clone size: .; D gene: TRBD1; CDR3 protein: CASSVSGTGNYEQYF; CDR3 DNA: TGCGCCAGCAGCGTGAGTGGGACAGGCAACTACGAGCAGTACTTC
V gene: TRBV30; J gene: TRBJ2-7; clone size: .; D gene: .; CDR3 protein: CAWSVLSRGNEQYF; CDR3 DNA: TGTGCCTGGAGTGTACTAAGCCGAGGGAACGAGCAGTACTTC
V gene: TRBV6-5; J gene: TRBJ2-7; clone size: .; D gene: TRBD1; CDR3 protein: CASRSTTGTAYEQYF; CDR3 DNA: TGTGCCAGCAGGTCCACAACAGGGACAGCCTACGAGCAGTACTTC
V gene: TRBV4-3; J gene: TRBJ1-5; clone size: .; D gene: .; CDR3 protein: CASSQGSPGFNQPQHF; CDR3 DNA: TGCGCCAGCAGCCAAGGGAGCCCGGGATTCAATCAGCCCCAGCATTTT
V gene: TRBV6-5; J gene: TRBJ1-4; clone size: .; D gene: .; CDR3 protein: CASSYSGGINEKLFF; CDR3 DNA: TGTGCCAGCAGTTACTCGGGAGGAATTAATGAAAAACTGTTTTTT
V gene: TRBV2; J gene: TRBJ2-1; clone size: .; D gene: TRBD2; CDR3 protein: CASREWAGGQFF; CDR3 DNA: TGTGCCAGCAGAGAATGGGCGGGGGGGCAGTTCTTC
V gene: TRBV9; J gene: TRBJ2-7; clone size: .; D gene: TRBD2; CDR3 protein: CASSLGGSHEQYF; CDR3 DNA: TGTGCCAGCAGCCTGGGGGGGAGCCACGAGCAGTACTTC
V gene: TRBV9; J gene: TRBJ1-6; clone size: .; D gene: TRBD1; CDR3 protein: CASSALHGQGSNSPLHF; CDR3 DNA: TGTGCCAGCAGCGCCCTTCACGGACAGGGGTCCAATTCACCCCTCCACTTT
V gene: TRBV10-3; J gene: TRBJ2-7; clone size: .; D gene: .; CDR3 protein: CAIAEGSYEQYF; CDR3 DNA: TGTGCCATCGCAGAGGGCTCCTACGAGCAGTACTTC
V gene: TRBV4-3; J gene: TRBJ2-3; clone size: .; D gene: TRBD1; CDR3 protein: CASSQVVGQGNTDTQYF; CDR3 DNA: TGCGCCAGCAGCCAAGTTGTGGGACAGGGGAACACAGATACGCAGTATTTT
V gene: TRBV6-2/TRBV6-3; J gene: TRBJ2-1; clone size: .; D gene: TRBD2; CDR3 protein: CASSWSGGFHEQFF; CDR3 DNA: TGTGCCAGCAGTTGGAGCGGGGGGTTCCATGAGCAGTTCTTC
V gene: TRBV5-1; J gene: TRBJ2-2; clone size: once; D gene: TRBD1; CDR3 protein: CASSGGQGDTGELFF; CDR3 DNA: TGCGCCAGCAGCGGGGGACAGGGGGACACCGGGGAGCTGTTTTTT
V gene: TRBV4-1; J gene: TRBJ1-2; clone size: .; D gene: TRBD1; CDR3 protein: CASSQVDRGQGGNYGYTF; CDR3 DNA: TGCGCCAGCAGCCAAGTTGACAGGGGTCAAGGGGGTAACTATGGCTACACCTTC
V gene: TRBV5-1; J gene: TRBJ2-3; clone size: .; D gene: .; CDR3 protein: CASSAGSTDTQYF; CDR3 DNA: TGCGCCAGCAGCGCGGGCAGCACAGATACGCAGTATTTT
V gene: TRBV5-8; J gene: TRBJ1-5; clone size: .; D gene: .; CDR3 protein: CASSLRRNQPQHF; CDR3 DNA: TGTGCCAGCAGCTTACGGAGGAATCAGCCCCAGCATTTT
V gene: TRBV7-9; J gene: TRBJ1-3; clone size: .; D gene: .; CDR3 protein: CATTGKGNTIYF; CDR3 DNA: TGTGCCACTACAGGGAAAGGAAACACCATATATTTT
V gene: TRBV5-4; J gene: TRBJ2-3; clone size: once; D gene: .; CDR3 protein: CASSLAPGDTDTQYF; CDR3 DNA: TGTGCCAGCAGCTTGGCGCCAGGGGACACAGATACGCAGTATTTT
V gene: TRBV3-1/TRBV3-2; J gene: TRBJ1-1; clone size: .; D gene: .; CDR3 protein: CASSQNGKMNTEAFF; CDR3 DNA: TGTGCCAGCAGCCAGAACGGGAAAATGAACACTGAAGCTTTCTTT
V gene: TRBV6-1; J gene: TRBJ1-1; clone size: once; D gene: .; CDR3 protein: CASSERPQGTEAFF; CDR3 DNA: TGTGCCAGCAGTGAGAGGCCCCAGGGCACTGAAGCTTTCTTT
V gene: TRBV10-3; J gene: TRBJ1-5; clone size: .; D gene: .; CDR3 protein: CAISEPSGNQPQHF; CDR3 DNA: TGTGCCATCAGTGAACCTTCAGGGAATCAGCCCCAGCATTTT
V gene: TRBV6-5; J gene: TRBJ2-7; clone size: .; D gene: .; CDR3 protein: CASSYPTGPTYEQYF; CDR3 DNA: TGTGCCAGCAGTTACCCAACAGGACCCACCTACGAGCAGTACTTC
V gene: TRBV19; J gene: TRBJ1-6; clone size: once; D gene: .; CDR3 protein: CASSGGGDQPLHF; CDR3 DNA: TGTGCCAGTAGTGGTGGGGGGGATCAGCCCCTCCACTTT
V gene: TRBV19; J gene: TRBJ2-1; clone size: .; D gene: TRBD2; CDR3 protein: CASSIGLAGGLYNEQFF; CDR3 DNA: TGTGCCAGTAGTATCGGACTAGCGGGTGGCCTCTACAATGAGCAGTTCTTC
V gene: TRBV20-1; J gene: TRBJ1-1; clone size: .; D gene: .; CDR3 protein: CSARGLEAFF; CDR3 DNA: TGCAGTGCCAGGGGTCTTGAAGCTTTCTTT
V gene: TRBV10-1; J gene: TRBJ2-7; clone size: .; D gene: TRBD1; CDR3 protein: CASSEWGTGTYEQYF; CDR3 DNA: TGCGCCAGCAGTGAGTGGGGGACAGGGACCTACGAGCAGTACTTC
V gene: TRBV30; J gene: TRBJ1-1; clone size: .; D gene: .; CDR3 protein: CAWRPRRGGNTEAFF; CDR3 DNA: TGTGCCTGGAGACCCCGGCGGGGTGGGAACACTGAAGCTTTCTTT
V gene: TRBV7-9; J gene: TRBJ1-4; clone size: .; D gene: .; CDR3 protein: CASSHREKLFF; CDR3 DNA: TGTGCCAGCAGCCACAGGGAAAAACTGTTTTTT
V gene: TRBV18; J gene: TRBJ2-7; clone size: .; D gene: TRBD1; CDR3 protein: CASSPVGQGSYEQYF; CDR3 DNA: TGTGCCAGCTCACCAGTGGGACAGGGATCTTACGAGCAGTACTTC
V gene: TRBV10-3; J gene: TRBJ2-5; clone size: once; D gene: TRBD1; CDR3 protein: CAIRGDSGGETQYF; CDR3 DNA: TGTGCCATCAGGGGGGACAGTGGCGGGGAGACCCAGTACTTC
V gene: TRBV20-1; J gene: TRBJ2-5; clone size: once; D gene: .; CDR3 protein: CSGPGEKTQYF; CDR3 DNA: TGCAGTGGCCCAGGGGAAAAGACCCAGTACTTC
V gene: TRBV30; J gene: TRBJ1-2; clone size: .; D gene: TRBD1; CDR3 protein: CAWSVLNRGYGYTF; CDR3 DNA: TGTGCCTGGAGTGTACTGAACAGGGGCTATGGCTACACCTTC
V gene: TRBV5-8; J gene: TRBJ1-1; clone size: .; D gene: .; CDR3 protein: CASSMDTNTEAFF; CDR3 DNA: TGTGCCAGCAGCATGGACACGAACACTGAAGCTTTCTTT
V gene: TRBV18; J gene: TRBJ1-2; clone size: .; D gene: TRBD1; CDR3 protein: CASSPMGTGVGYTF; CDR3 DNA: TGTGCCAGCTCACCAATGGGGACAGGGGTCGGCTACACCTTC
V gene: TRBV15; J gene: TRBJ1-1; clone size: .; D gene: TRBD1; CDR3 protein: CATSSYQGAAFF; CDR3 DNA: TGTGCCACCAGCAGTTATCAGGGGGCAGCTTTCTTT
V gene: TRBV5-4; J gene: TRBJ2-7; clone size: .; D gene: TRBD1; CDR3 protein: CASSLGPGTGYEQYF; CDR3 DNA: TGTGCCAGCAGCTTGGGACCCGGGACAGGGTACGAGCAGTACTTC
V gene: TRBV19; J gene: TRBJ1-2; clone size: .; D gene: .; CDR3 protein: CASSIVTETGYTF; CDR3 DNA: TGTGCCAGTAGTATAGTGACAGAGACTGGCTACACCTTC
V gene: TRBV4-1; J gene: TRBJ1-2; clone size: .; D gene: .; CDR3 protein: CASSPGRRGYGYTF; CDR3 DNA: TGCGCCAGCAGCCCCGGGAGGAGGGGCTATGGCTACACCTTC
V gene: TRBV9; J gene: TRBJ1-6; clone size: .; D gene: TRBD1; CDR3 protein: CASSQGQGDSPLHF; CDR3 DNA: TGTGCCAGCAGCCAGGGACAGGGGGATTCACCCCTCCACTTT
V gene: TRBV5-4; J gene: TRBJ2-1; clone size: .; D gene: .; CDR3 protein: CASSLMSNEQFF; CDR3 DNA: TGTGCCAGCAGCTTAATGTCGAATGAGCAGTTCTTC
V gene: TRBV27; J gene: TRBJ1-2; clone size: .; D gene: .; CDR3 protein: CASSFDRSYGYTF; CDR3 DNA: TGTGCCAGCAGTTTCGACAGATCTTATGGCTACACCTTC
V gene: TRBV11-3; J gene: TRBJ2-1; clone size: .; D gene: .; CDR3 protein: CASSSGYSYNEQFF; CDR3 DNA: TGTGCCAGCAGCTCCGGGTACTCCTACAATGAGCAGTTCTTC
V gene: TRBV3-1/TRBV3-2; J gene: TRBJ1-1; clone size: .; D gene: TRBD1; CDR3 protein: CASSQAPGQGMNTEAFF; CDR3 DNA: TGTGCCAGCAGCCAAGCGCCGGGACAGGGGATGAACACTGAAGCTTTCTTT
V gene: TRBV3-1/TRBV3-2; J gene: TRBJ2-1; clone size: .; D gene: .; CDR3 protein: CASSLGSGEQFF; CDR3 DNA: TGTGCCAGCAGCCTCGGCAGCGGTGAGCAGTTCTTC
V gene: TRBV19; J gene: TRBJ2-2; clone size: .; D gene: .; CDR3 protein: CATGQRAGELFF; CDR3 DNA: TGTGCCACCGGACAACGGGCCGGGGAGCTGTTTTTT
V gene: TRBV6-5; J gene: TRBJ1-1; clone size: .; D gene: .; CDR3 protein: CASKEMSGTEAFF; CDR3 DNA: TGTGCCAGCAAGGAGATGAGCGGCACTGAAGCTTTCTTT
V gene: TRBV10-2; J gene: TRBJ1-2; clone size: .; D gene: .; CDR3 protein: CASSESTGANYGYTF; CDR3 DNA: TGCGCCAGCAGTGAGTCGACAGGAGCTAACTATGGCTACACCTTC
V gene: TRBV3-1/TRBV3-2; J gene: TRBJ1-2; clone size: .; D gene: .; CDR3 protein: CASSPLAGTIYGYTF; CDR3 DNA: TGTGCCAGCAGCCCCCTAGCGGGTACCATCTATGGCTACACCTTC
V gene: TRBV7-9; J gene: TRBJ1-1; clone size: once; D gene: .; CDR3 protein: CASSFQTQGRTEAFF; CDR3 DNA: TGTGCCAGCAGCTTCCAGACACAGGGACGAACTGAAGCTTTCTTT
V gene: TRBV6-5; J gene: TRBJ1-2; clone size: .; D gene: TRBD1; CDR3 protein: CASSSVPGQGTYGYTF; CDR3 DNA: TGTGCCAGCAGTTCCGTCCCGGGACAGGGTACCTATGGCTACACCTTC